The source of this TCR beta chain is a study of blood T cell repertoires in COVID-19. Background on the study: The origin of the acute and convalescent COVID-19 samples was the United States, Italy and Spain. Sample material is recorded as cDNA or gDNA derived from T cells, B-cell-depleted T cells, or PBMCs.

Sequencing was performed with immunoSEQ multiplex PCR; in TCRdb, only in-frame clones are kept and a portion is missing. The sample has more than 100,000 clones, about four fifths seen once. The TCR originated in a man between 60 and 70 years old with active or convalescent COVID-19. The sequencing input was peripheral blood.

This CDR3 is CASSQVQGTIKNIQYF. The DNA for the CDR3 is TGCGCCAGCAGCCAAGTACAGGGGACAATTAAAAACATTCAGTACTTC. This chain uses TRBV4-3 with TRBJ2-4; TRBD1 matches 7 bases. CDR3 length: 16 residues. The germline V gene encodes CDR1 LGHNA and CDR2 YSLEER. Unmatched junction bases numbered 7, after V lost 1 base and J lost 4 bases.